The rows below give T cell receptor beta chains drawn from one sample of a study of blood T cell repertoires in COVID-19. Produced via immunoSEQ multiplex PCR; TCRdb's table is partial and in-frame only. The repertoire has some 70,000 clones, around 83% of them found once; the top ten carry around 43%. Sequenced: peripheral blood. All receptors derive from a man at least 80 years old with acute or convalescent COVID-19. CDR3s include the opening cysteine and the closing phenylalanine or tryptophan. The order of the fields is clone size, V gene, D gene, J gene, CDR3 DNA, CDR3 protein. The D gene is left open where the match is weak. Expanded clones get a size class; other rows say once, few or many, or leave the size out.

>few|TRBV7-9|TRBD1|TRBJ2-7
TGTGCCAGCAGCTTAGTGGGACAGGGGGCCTGGGAGCAGTACTTC
CASSLVGQGAWEQYF
>NA|TRBV5-1|NA|TRBJ1-2
TGCGCCAGCAGCTTGGACAGCGGGGGTTATGGCTACACCTTC
CASSLDSGGYGYTF
>NA|TRBV9|NA|TRBJ1-1
TGTGCCAGCAGCGTACTCTCACAGGGAGACACTGAAGCTTTCTTT
CASSVLSQGDTEAFF
>NA|TRBV19|TRBD1|TRBJ1-6
TGTGCCAGTAGTCCCCGGACAGGGGAGAATTCACCCCTCCACTTT
CASSPRTGENSPLHF
>NA|TRBV28|NA|TRBJ2-2
TGTGCCAGCAGTTTAACAGGGACGGCCGGGGAGCTGTTTTTT
CASSLTGTAGELFF
>once|TRBV29-1|TRBD2|TRBJ2-2
TGCAGCGTCACTCCTAGCGGGAGTTTCACCGGGGAGCTGTTTTTT
CSVTPSGSFTGELFF
>NA|TRBV18|TRBD1|TRBJ1-6
TGTGCCAGCTCACCGGCGACAGGGCCTAATTCACCCCTCCACTTT
CASSPATGPNSPLHF
>NA|TRBV27|NA|TRBJ2-1
TGTGCCAGCAGTTTAATAGGCAGGATAATCACCAGGCCGCAGTTCTTC
CASSLIGRIITRPQFF
>NA|TRBV6-5|NA|TRBJ1-6
TGTGCCAGCAATTCGGGATCACATAATTCACCCCTCCACTTT
CASNSGSHNSPLHF
>NA|TRBV3-1/TRBV3-2|NA|TRBJ2-1
TGTGCCAGCAGCCAGGAGCGCAACTCCTACAATGAGCAGTTCTTC
CASSQERNSYNEQFF
>NA|TRBV29-1|TRBD1|TRBJ1-5
TGCAGCGCTGGACAGGGTCCCGATCAGCCCCAGCATTTT
CSAGQGPDQPQHF
>NA|TRBV6-2/TRBV6-3|NA|TRBJ2-7
TGTGCCAGCAGTTACCTAAGTTCCGCCTACGAGCAGTACTTC
CASSYLSSAYEQYF
>few|TRBV23-1|NA|TRBJ2-5
TGCGCCTCCCCCAGTCAGGATCCGCAAGAGACCCAGTACTTC
CASPSQDPQETQYF
>NA|TRBV6-5|NA|TRBJ1-1
TGTGCCAGCACCAAAGGGGTACCGAACACTGAAGCTTTCTTT
CASTKGVPNTEAFF
>NA|TRBV15|NA|TRBJ2-3
TGTGCCACCAAGACATACGAGGGACACACAGATACGCAGTATTTT
CATKTYEGHTDTQYF
>NA|TRBV11-3|TRBD2|TRBJ2-5
TGTGCCAGCAGCTTAGATAGTAGGCCCGGACTAGCGGGGGGGAAGACACAAGAGACCCAGTACTTC
CASSLDSRPGLAGGKTQETQYF
>NA|TRBV10-3|TRBD1|TRBJ1-3
TGTGCCATCAGTGGTGGACAGGGGGCTGTTGGAAACACCATATATTTT
CAISGGQGAVGNTIYF
>NA|TRBV28|TRBD1|TRBJ1-2
TGTGCCAGCAATCCCGGGGACAGGGGGCACTATGGCTACACCTTC
CASNPGDRGHYGYTF
>few|TRBV5-1|TRBD1|TRBJ2-3
TGCGCCAGCAGCGTGACAGGGGGGAGCACAGATACGCAGTATTTT
CASSVTGGSTDTQYF
>NA|TRBV5-1|NA|TRBJ1-2
TGCGCCAGCAGCTCCGACTCTTATGGCTACACCTTC
CASSSDSYGYTF
>NA|TRBV10-3|NA|TRBJ2-1
TGTGCCATCAGTGGATTACAAGACTACAATGAGCAGTTCTTC
CAISGLQDYNEQFF
>NA|TRBV9|NA|TRBJ1-1
TGTGCCAGCAGCGCGGGAGGGGGGGGCACTGAAGCTTTCTTT
CASSAGGGGTEAFF
>NA|TRBV27|TRBD2|TRBJ2-1
TGTGCCAGTACGGGGACTACCTCCTACAATGAGCAGTTCTTC
CASTGTTSYNEQFF
>NA|TRBV27|TRBD1|TRBJ2-5
TGTGCCAGCAGCAAGACAGGGGGTCCCCAAGAGACCCAGTACTTC
CASSKTGGPQETQYF
>NA|TRBV29-1|TRBD1|TRBJ1-1
TGCAGCGTGGACAGGGAGGTGAACACTGAAGCTTTCTTT
CSVDREVNTEAFF
>NA|TRBV29-1|NA|TRBJ2-7
TGCAGCGCCACAGGACCTCTTAACGAGCAGTACTTC
CSATGPLNEQYF
>NA|TRBV28|NA|TRBJ1-1
TGTGCCAGCAGTTTATGGGCGAAGGGGATGTCGGAACGAGGCACTGAAGCTTTCTTT
CASSLWAKGMSERGTEAFF
>NA|TRBV24-1|NA|TRBJ2-3
TGTGCCACCAGTGATTTGGCGGATACGCAGTATTTT
CATSDLADTQYF
>NA|TRBV6-6|TRBD1|TRBJ1-3
TGTGCCAGCGGGGGACAGGGGAACACCATATATTTT
CASGGQGNTIYF
>NA|TRBV4-1|NA|TRBJ2-1
TGCGCCAGCAGCCGAACAGGGTCCTACAATGAGCAGTTCTTC
CASSRTGSYNEQFF
>NA|TRBV15|TRBD1|TRBJ2-2
TGTGCCACCAGCCCACAGGGGGCCGGGGAGCTGTTTTTT
CATSPQGAGELFF
>NA|TRBV28|TRBD2|TRBJ2-7
TGTGCCAGCAGGCGGACTAGCGGGAGGAACTACGAGCAGTACTTC
CASRRTSGRNYEQYF
>once|TRBV2|TRBD1|TRBJ1-2
TGTGCCAGCACCCGACAGGGGGCTACTGTTCCGTGGGGCTACACCTTC
CASTRQGATVPWGYTF
>once|TRBV6-2/TRBV6-3|NA|TRBJ1-2
TGTGCCAGCAGCTCCTCGGCAGGGGCAGGTGGCTACACCTTC
CASSSSAGAGGYTF
>NA|TRBV28|NA|TRBJ2-2
TGTGCCAGCAGTTTCCCTCCGAACACCGGGGAGCTGTTTTTT
CASSFPPNTGELFF
>NA|TRBV27|TRBD1|TRBJ2-7
TGTGCCAGCTCCCAAGACAGGGCATACGAGCAGTACTTC
CASSQDRAYEQYF
>once|TRBV4-3|NA|TRBJ1-1
TGCGCCAGCAGCCAAGGCACCAGGATCCAACAGGGTTCAGCTGAAGCTTTCTTT
CASSQGTRIQQGSAEAFF
>NA|TRBV18|TRBD1|TRBJ2-3
TGTGCCAGCTCGGCCGGGACAGGAAGCACAGATACGCAGTATTTT
CASSAGTGSTDTQYF
>NA|TRBV11-2|TRBD1|TRBJ2-2
TGTGCCAGCAGCCGGGGACAGGGTTTCACCGGGGAGCTGTTTTTT
CASSRGQGFTGELFF
>NA|TRBV4-1|NA|TRBJ2-2
TGCGCCAGCAGCCAAGGACGAGGCCGAATAGGGGAGCTGTTTTTT
CASSQGRGRIGELFF
>NA|TRBV5-1|NA|TRBJ1-2
TGCGCCAGCAGCGAGAACGACAGTGGTGGCTACACCTTC
CASSENDSGGYTF
>NA|TRBV29-1|TRBD1|TRBJ1-1
TGCAGCGTTGAGCGGGACAGGGGTAACACTGAAGCTTTCTTT
CSVERDRGNTEAFF
>few|TRBV7-6|TRBD1|TRBJ2-2
TGTGCCAGCAGCTTAAAGGGGGCGTCCGGGGAGCTGTTTTTT
CASSLKGASGELFF
>few|TRBV10-3|NA|TRBJ2-1
TGTGCCATCAATGGCGGAGACCTCTACAATGAGCAGTTCTTC
CAINGGDLYNEQFF
>NA|TRBV28|TRBD2|TRBJ2-1
TGTGCCAGCAGTCCACCCGGGACTAGCGGGATCTATGAGCAGTTCTTC
CASSPPGTSGIYEQFF
>NA|TRBV5-6|NA|TRBJ2-3
TGTGCCAGCAGCTTGACCTTCGGGGATACGCAGTATTTT
CASSLTFGDTQYF
>NA|TRBV11-3|TRBD2|TRBJ2-3
TGTGCCAGCAGCTCCGGGGGGGCCGGGGCAGATACGCAGTATTTT
CASSSGGAGADTQYF
>NA|TRBV30|NA|TRBJ1-1
TGTGCCTGGAGTGTATTTCAGTTGAACACTGAAGCTTTCTTT
CAWSVFQLNTEAFF
>NA|TRBV18|TRBD1|TRBJ1-6
TGTGCCAGCTCAAGGACAGGGTTGATTGATTCACCCCTCCACTTT
CASSRTGLIDSPLHF
>NA|TRBV27|NA|TRBJ1-6
TGTGCCAGCACCCGGGACGGGAGTCTTAATTCACCCCTCCACTTT
CASTRDGSLNSPLHF
>once|TRBV7-2|TRBD2|TRBJ2-5
TGTGCCAGCAGTCGGGGAATGACTAGCGGGACAGAACAAGAGACCCAGTACTTC
CASSRGMTSGTEQETQYF
>NA|TRBV5-3|TRBD1|TRBJ1-5
TGTGCCTACAGGGGGCCGAATCAGCCCCAGCATTTT
CAYRGPNQPQHF
>NA|TRBV7-8|TRBD1|TRBJ1-5
TGTGCCAGCAGCTGGGACAGCGATAGCAATCAGCCCCAGCATTTT
CASSWDSDSNQPQHF
>NA|TRBV28|NA|TRBJ1-2
TGTGCCAGCGGAAGCCCCGGAGGAAACTATGGCTACACCTTC
CASGSPGGNYGYTF